The 19 T cell receptor beta chains given below trace back to one sample, sequenced in a study of T cell repertoires in cytomegalovirus infection. TCRdb recomputed calls from the reads with MiXCR, one row per CDR3 protein. The sample yields 200,000 to 300,000 distinct CDR3 sequences, about 12% seen once. Sequencing used PBMCs. The receptors come from a human donor in good health (CMV status not recorded). Some clones in this sample may be carry-over from other donors' samples.

This clonotype occurred a few times. The V call is TRBV29-1, the J call TRBJ2-5; D possibly corresponds to TRBD2 (5 bases). V lost 3 bases to trimming and J lost 5 bases, with 10 bases between them. The length of the CDR3 is 12 residues. Germline V CDR1 and CDR2: SQVTM, ANQGSEA. The CDR3 DNA follows: TGCAGCGTTGAGTTGGGCGGGGAGACCCAGTACTTC. Translating it yields CSVELGGETQYF.

A few counts support this clonotype. The chain employs TRBV18 and TRBJ1-1; TRBD1 matches 10 bases. The CDR3 spans 12 residues. The germline CDR1 and CDR2 sequences are KGHSH and LQKENI. The trim removed 3 bases at V and 11 bases at J, leaving 3 bases unmatched. In DNA form, the CDR3 reads TGTGCCAGCTCACCGGACAGGGGGTTGGCTTTCTTT. Translation gives CASSPDRGLAFF. Looking up the rest from reference TRBV18 and TRBJ1-1 gives the full variable domain: NAGVMQNPRHLVRRRGQEARLRCSPMKGHSHVYWYRQLPEEGLKFMVYLQKENIIDESGMPKERFSAEFPKEGPSILRIQQVVRGDSAAYFCASSPDRGLAFFGQGTRLTVV.

At least ten counts were recorded for this clonotype. The chain couples TRBV12-5 to TRBJ2-1; the D is unclear. The CDR3 has 13 amino acids. CDR1 and CDR2 from the germline V gene are LGHNT and FRNRAP. With 6 bases removed from V and 5 bases from J, the gap between germline ends came to 11 bases. CDR3 DNA sequence: TGTGCTAGTGGACCCCCTAGTAACAATGAGCAGTTCTTC. Amino acids: CASGPPSNNEQFF.

The rearrangement joins TRBV11-1 to TRBJ2-7, with 12 bases aligning to TRBD1. The CDR3 sequence is 13 residues long. Germline assignment: CDR1 SGHAT and CDR2 FQDESV (reference sequence). The V gene end was trimmed by 5 bases and the J gene end by 6 bases; junction bases not matched to a gene: 2. CDR3 amino acids: CASSGTGGREQYF. In nucleotides, the CDR3 is TGTGCCAGCAGCGGGACAGGGGGCCGCGAGCAGTACTTC.

To note about this clonotype: Since a much larger clone is just one base distant, this may be a read error. The V call is TRBV6-2 or TRBV6-3, the J call TRBJ2-7; weak D call: TRBD1 (5 bases). The CDR3 length is 15 residues. The V and J ends lost 5 bases and 3 bases respectively, with 17 bases between them. Germline values: CDR1 MNHEY, CDR2 SVGEGT. CDR3: CASSHVEVRVYEQYF. In DNA, the CDR3 is TGTGCCAGCAGTCACGTGGAAGTCAGGGTCTACGAGCAGTACTTC.

The V call is TRBV29-1, the J call TRBJ2-3; 11 bases agree with TRBD2. Losses at the gene ends were 4 bases for V and 5 bases for J; bases not matched to a gene: 2. Per the germline V gene, CDR1 is SQVTM and CDR2 is ANQGSEA. The CDR3 length is 13 residues. In nucleotides, the CDR3 is TGCAGCGTTGGGCTAGCGGGAGGAGATACGCAGTATTTT. Protein sequence: CSVGLAGGDTQYF.

This clonotype was detected many times. The J gene is TRBJ2-5, the V gene TRBV19; tentative D call: TRBD2 (5 bases). Germline assignment: CDR1 LNHDA and CDR2 SQIVND (reference sequence). CDR3 length: 15 residues. Trimming removed 4 bases from V and 1 base from J, with 13 bases in between. The CDR3 here is CASSTARGVQETQYF. In DNA form, the CDR3 reads TGTGCCAGTAGTACGGCTCGGGGAGTCCAAGAGACCCAGTACTTC.

The genes are TRBV11-3 and TRBJ2-2, with D possibly being TRBD1 or TRBD2 (5 bases each). V dropped 5 bases and J dropped 10 bases, with 29 bases sitting between them. This CDR3 spans 18 amino acids. CDR1 and CDR2 (germline): SGHNT, YENEEA. CDR3 DNA: TGTGCCAGCAGCCTCACCCGGTGGGACCGGGCCAATCACCCGGAGCTGTTTTTT. Its protein product is CASSLTRWDRANHPELFF.

This clonotype was observed at least ten times. The chain is built from TRBV7-2 and TRBJ1-2; D uncertain. This CDR3 has 14 residues. Germline V gives CDR1 SGHTA, CDR2 FQGNSA. Trimming left V 2 bases short and J 6 bases short, with 13 bases between. CDR3 DNA: TGTGCCAGCAGCTTACATGGAGGACCCGATGGCTACACCTTC. It is translated as CASSLHGGPDGYTF.

Many counts were recorded for this clonotype. This chain joins TRBV7-3 and TRBJ2-1; a weak D match, TRBD2 (5 bases). The CDR3 spans 15 residues. Germline CDR1 is SGHTA and CDR2 is FQGTGA. Trimming shortened V by 5 bases and J by 2 bases, and 13 bases separated the two germline ends. In DNA form, the CDR3 reads TGTGCCAGCAGCCTATCCCCGGGAACCTACAATGAGCAGTTCTTC. Protein product: CASSLSPGTYNEQFF.

This clonotype was picked up many times. The chain links TRBV7-2 to TRBJ2-7; tentative D call: TRBD2 (6 bases). Germline lookup yields CDR1 SGHTA and CDR2 FQGNSA. The CDR3 spans 11 residues. The V end was cut by 4 bases, the J end by 9 bases, with 10 bases between. The CDR3 DNA sequence: TGTGCCAGCAGCTCCGGGACTGGGCAGTACTTC. Encoded protein: CASSSGTGQYF.

The sample holds a few counts of this clonotype. The chain uses TRBV12-3 or TRBV12-4 and TRBJ2-4; D gene unclear. CDR3 length equals 14 residues. With 5 bases removed from V and 8 bases from J, the gap between germline ends came to 16 bases. This CDR3 is CASSPRHGEDIQYF. CDR3 in DNA: TGTGCCAGCAGTCCCCGACACGGAGAGGACATTCAGTACTTC.

The rearrangement links TRBV18 to TRBJ1-5, with a tentative D call TRBD1 (6 bases). The germline gives CDR1 KGHSH, CDR2 LQKENI. The V end lost 2 bases, the J end lost 9 bases, and 11 bases lay between the germline ends. The CDR3 has 13 amino acids. The CDR3 DNA sequence: TGTGCCAGCTCACCAGAAGGGGGGCGGCCCCAGCATTTT. Residues: CASSPEGGRPQHF.

The CDR3 loop is CASGTTGVGSPLHF. The CDR3 bases are TGTGCCAGCGGAACCACAGGGGTTGGTTCACCCCTCCACTTT. This chain uses TRBV6-1 with TRBJ1-6; TRBD1 matches at 7 bases. CDR3 length: 14 amino acids. The junction had 10 bases not matched to a gene; V was cut back by 8 bases and J by 9 bases. CDR1 is MNHNS, CDR2 SASEGT, per germline.

V usage is TRBV19 and J usage is TRBJ1-2, with D possibly being TRBD1 (5 bases). Germline CDR1 is LNHDA and CDR2 is SQIVND (reference sequence). Trimming took 3 bases from V and 7 from J, leaving 12 bases between them. This CDR3 has 13 amino acids. The CDR3 sequence is CASSMGNTGGYTF. The CDR3 bases are TGTGCCAGTAGTATGGGAAATACAGGTGGCTACACCTTC.

This clonotype was seen ten or more times. V usage is TRBV19 and J usage is TRBJ2-3, with TRBD2 identical over 8 bases. The CDR3 has 16 amino acids. V shed 3 bases and J 3 bases; nucleotides not matched to a gene: 8. Germline V CDR1 and CDR2: LNHDA, SQIVND (reference sequence). CDR3 amino acids: CASSIRREALTDTQYF. The CDR3 coding sequence is TGTGCCAGTAGTATCCGGCGGGAGGCTTTGACAGATACGCAGTATTTT.

This clonotype was counted a few times. The V and J genes are TRBV2 and TRBJ2-5, with TRBD2 identical over 12 bases. Trimming at V came to 4 bases and at J to 3 bases, leaving 0 bases not matched to a gene. In germline, CDR1 is SNHLY, CDR2 FYNNEI. This CDR3 comprises 14 residues. The CDR3 bases are TGTGCCAGCAGTGGACTAGCGGGGGAAGAGACCCAGTACTTC. Translation gives CASSGLAGEETQYF. The full variable domain, its missing parts supplied by reference TRBV2 and TRBJ2-5, is EPEVTQTPSHQVTQMGQEVILRCVPISNHLYFYWYRQILGQKVEFLVSFYNNEISEKSEIFDDQFSVERPDGSNFTLKIRSTKLEDSAMYFCASSGLAGEETQYFGPGTRLLVL.

This clonotype has a count of ten or more. The chain has TRBV7-2 and TRBJ2-3; the D is unclear. V lost 1 base to trimming and J lost 5 bases, with 4 bases between them. This CDR3 is 12 amino acids long. Germline V lookup: CDR1 SGHTA, CDR2 FQGNSA. The CDR3 DNA is TGTGCCAGCAGCTTAGTGGAAGATACGCAGTATTTT. It specifies CASSLVEDTQYF. Full variable domain (rest looked up from reference TRBV7-2 and TRBJ2-3): GAGVSQSPSNKVTEKGKDVELRCDPISGHTALYWYRQSLGQGLEFLIYFQGNSAPDKSGLPSDRFSAERTGGSVSTLTIQRTQQEDSAVYLCASSLVEDTQYFGPGTRLTVL.

V gene TRBV29-1 combines with J gene TRBJ2-2; D perhaps matches TRBD2 (5 bases). This CDR3 has 13 amino acids. V was pared by 5 bases and J by 6 bases, with 13 bases between. Looked up from germline, CDR1 is SQVTM and CDR2 is ANQGSEA. The CDR3 sequence: CSVTLVRPGELFF. Written as DNA, the CDR3 is TGCAGCGTTACACTAGTCCGGCCCGGGGAGCTGTTTTTT.